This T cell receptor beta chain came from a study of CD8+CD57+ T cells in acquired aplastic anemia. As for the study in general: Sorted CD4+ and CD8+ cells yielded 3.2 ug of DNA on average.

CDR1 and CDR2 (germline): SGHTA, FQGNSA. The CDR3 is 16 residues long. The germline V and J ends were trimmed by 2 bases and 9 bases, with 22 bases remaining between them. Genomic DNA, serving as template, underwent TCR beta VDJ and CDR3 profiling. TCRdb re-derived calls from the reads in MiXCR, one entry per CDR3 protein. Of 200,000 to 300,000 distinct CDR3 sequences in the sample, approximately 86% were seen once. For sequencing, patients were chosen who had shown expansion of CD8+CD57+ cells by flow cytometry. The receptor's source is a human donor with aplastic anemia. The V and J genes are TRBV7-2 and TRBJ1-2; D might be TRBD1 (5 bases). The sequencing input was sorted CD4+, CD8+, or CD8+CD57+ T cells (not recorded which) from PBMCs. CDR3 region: CASSLRDSGLDDCYTF. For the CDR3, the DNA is TGTGCCAGCAGCTTAAGAGACAGCGGCTTGGACGACTGCTACACCTTC. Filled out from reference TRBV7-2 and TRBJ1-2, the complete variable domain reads GAGVSQSPSNKVTEKGKDVELRCDPISGHTALYWYRQSLGQGLEFLIYFQGNSAPDKSGLPSDRFSAERTGGSVSTLTIQRTQQEDSAVYLCASSLRDSGLDDCYTFGSGTRLTVV.